The table lists the clone carrying this TCR beta chain with many counts. Time point here: after trial treatment. Documented treatment: LDRT plus nivolumab, ipilimumab, low-dose cyclophosphamide and aspirin (RACIN trial). It was nivolumab, ipilimumab, aspirin, low-dose cyclophosphamide and low-dose radiotherapy that donors received. Alpha- and beta-chain coverage of first-strand cDNA came from TRAV- and TRBV-specific primers. A roughly 22-cycle PCR with a constant-region primer and V-primer adapter amplified TCRs. MiXCR, run by TCRdb on the reads, gives a single entry per CDR3 protein. The sample holds under 110,000 distinct CDR3 sequences, more than 20% seen once. This specimen belongs to a study of low-dose radiotherapy and immunotherapy resistance in tumors. Study information: For Cohort 1, fractions of 0.5 Gy were given every 2 weeks, reaching 6.5 Gy overall. Cohort 2 received 1 Gy per fraction every two weeks, totaling 13 Gy over 26 weeks. Intravenous cyclophosphamide at 200 mg/m2 preceded radiation and immunotherapy by one day, every two weeks.

This CDR3 comprises 15 residues. With 0 bases clipped from V and 6 bases from J, the junction kept 2 bases outside the gene matches. Germline lookup yields CDR1 SGHRS and CDR2 YFSETQ. The gene calls are TRBV5-1 and TRBJ1-5; TRBD1 agrees at 11 bases. This receptor was identified in a male donor with prostate cancer. Specimen: PBMCs, collected after low-dose radiotherapy plus immunotherapy. The CDR3 DNA sequence: TGCGCCAGCAGCTTGGGGACAGGGGGCGGTCAGCCCCAGCATTTT. This sequence encodes CASSLGTGGGQPQHF.